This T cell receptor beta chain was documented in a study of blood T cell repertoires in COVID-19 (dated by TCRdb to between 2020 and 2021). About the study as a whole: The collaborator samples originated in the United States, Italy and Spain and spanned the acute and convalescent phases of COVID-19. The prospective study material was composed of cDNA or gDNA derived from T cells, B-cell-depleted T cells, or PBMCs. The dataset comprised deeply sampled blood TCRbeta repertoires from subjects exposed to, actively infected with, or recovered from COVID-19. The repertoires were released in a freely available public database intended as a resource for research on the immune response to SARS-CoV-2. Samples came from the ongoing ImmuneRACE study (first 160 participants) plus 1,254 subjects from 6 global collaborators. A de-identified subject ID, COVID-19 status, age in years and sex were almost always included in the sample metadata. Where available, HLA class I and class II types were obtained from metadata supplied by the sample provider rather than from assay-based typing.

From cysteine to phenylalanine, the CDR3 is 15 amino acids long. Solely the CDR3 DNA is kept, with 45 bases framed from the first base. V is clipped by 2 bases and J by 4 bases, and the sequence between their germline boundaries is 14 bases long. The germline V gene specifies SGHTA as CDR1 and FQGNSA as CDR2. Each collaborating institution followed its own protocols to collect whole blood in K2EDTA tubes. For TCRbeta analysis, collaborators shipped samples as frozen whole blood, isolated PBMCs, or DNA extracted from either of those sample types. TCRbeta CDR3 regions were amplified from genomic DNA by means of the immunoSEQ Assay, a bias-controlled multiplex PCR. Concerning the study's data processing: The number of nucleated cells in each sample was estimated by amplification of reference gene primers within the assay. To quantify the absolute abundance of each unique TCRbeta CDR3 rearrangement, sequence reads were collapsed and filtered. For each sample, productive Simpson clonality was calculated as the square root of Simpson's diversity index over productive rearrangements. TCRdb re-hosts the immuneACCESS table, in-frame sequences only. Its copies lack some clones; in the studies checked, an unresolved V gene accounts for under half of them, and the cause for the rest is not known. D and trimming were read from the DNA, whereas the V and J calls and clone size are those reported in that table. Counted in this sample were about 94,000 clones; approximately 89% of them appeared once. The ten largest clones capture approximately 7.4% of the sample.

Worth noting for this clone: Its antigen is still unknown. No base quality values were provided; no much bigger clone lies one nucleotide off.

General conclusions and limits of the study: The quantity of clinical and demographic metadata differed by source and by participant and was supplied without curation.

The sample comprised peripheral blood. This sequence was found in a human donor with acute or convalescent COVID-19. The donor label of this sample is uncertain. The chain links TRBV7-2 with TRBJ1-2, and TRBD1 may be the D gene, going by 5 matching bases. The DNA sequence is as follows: TGTGCCAGCAGCTTATCCCAGGGTTCTTTCTATGGCTACACCTTC. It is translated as CASSLSQGSFYGYTF.